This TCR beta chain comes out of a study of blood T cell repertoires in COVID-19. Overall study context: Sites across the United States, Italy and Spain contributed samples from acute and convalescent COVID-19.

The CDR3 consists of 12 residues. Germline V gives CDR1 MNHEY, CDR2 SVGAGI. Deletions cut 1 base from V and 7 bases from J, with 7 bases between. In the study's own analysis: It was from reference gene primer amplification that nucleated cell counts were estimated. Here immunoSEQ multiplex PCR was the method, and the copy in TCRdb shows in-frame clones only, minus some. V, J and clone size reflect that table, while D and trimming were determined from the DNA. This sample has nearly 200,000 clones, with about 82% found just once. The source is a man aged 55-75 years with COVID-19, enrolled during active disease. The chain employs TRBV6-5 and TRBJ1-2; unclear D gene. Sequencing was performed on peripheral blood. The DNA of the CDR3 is TGTGCCAGCAGTTACTACGGAGGTGGCTACACCTTC. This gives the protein CASSYYGGGYTF.